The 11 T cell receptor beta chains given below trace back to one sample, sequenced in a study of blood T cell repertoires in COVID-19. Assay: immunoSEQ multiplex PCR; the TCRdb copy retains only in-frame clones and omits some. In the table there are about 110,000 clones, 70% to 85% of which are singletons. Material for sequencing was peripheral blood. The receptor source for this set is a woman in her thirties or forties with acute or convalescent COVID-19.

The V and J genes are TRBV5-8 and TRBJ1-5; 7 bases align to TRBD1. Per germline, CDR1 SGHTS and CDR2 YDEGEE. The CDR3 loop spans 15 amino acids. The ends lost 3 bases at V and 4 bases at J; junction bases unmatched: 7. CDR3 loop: CASSSGGGSNQPQHF. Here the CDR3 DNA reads TGTGCCAGCAGCTCTGGAGGGGGCAGTAATCAGCCCCAGCATTTT.

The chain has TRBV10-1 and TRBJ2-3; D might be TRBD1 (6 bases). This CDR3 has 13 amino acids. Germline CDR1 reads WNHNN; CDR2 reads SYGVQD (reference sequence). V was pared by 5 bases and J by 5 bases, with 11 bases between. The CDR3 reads CASSRLQGDTQYF. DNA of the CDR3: TGCGCCAGCAGTCGACTACAGGGAGATACGCAGTATTTT.

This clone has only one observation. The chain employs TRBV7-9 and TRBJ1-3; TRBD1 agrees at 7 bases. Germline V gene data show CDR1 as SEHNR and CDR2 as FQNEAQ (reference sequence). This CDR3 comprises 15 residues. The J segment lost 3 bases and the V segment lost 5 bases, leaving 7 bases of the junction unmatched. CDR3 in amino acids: CASSRWDSGGNTIYF. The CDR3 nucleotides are TGTGCCAGCAGCCGCTGGGACAGTGGTGGAAACACCATATATTTT. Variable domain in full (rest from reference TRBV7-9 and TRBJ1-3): DTGVSQNPRHKITKRGQNVTFRCDPISEHNRLYWYRQTLGQGPEFLTYFQNEAQLEKSRLLSDRFSAERPKGSFSTLEIQRTEQGDSAMYLCASSRWDSGGNTIYFGEGSWLTVV.

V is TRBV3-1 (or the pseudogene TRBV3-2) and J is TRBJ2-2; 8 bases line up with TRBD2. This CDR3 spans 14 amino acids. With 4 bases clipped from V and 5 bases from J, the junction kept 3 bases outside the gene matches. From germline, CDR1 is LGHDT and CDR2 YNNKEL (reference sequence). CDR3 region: CASSPGGGTGELFF. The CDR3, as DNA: TGTGCCAGCAGCCCCGGGGGGGGGACCGGGGAGCTGTTTTTT.

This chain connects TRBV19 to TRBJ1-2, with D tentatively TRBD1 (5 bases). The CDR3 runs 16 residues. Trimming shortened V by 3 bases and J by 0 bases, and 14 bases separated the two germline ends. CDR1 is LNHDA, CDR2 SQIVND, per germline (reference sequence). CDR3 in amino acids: CASSMGLGPTNYGYTF. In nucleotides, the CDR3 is TGTGCCAGTAGTATGGGGCTAGGGCCTACTAACTATGGCTACACCTTC.

For the CDR3, the DNA is TGTGCCAGCAGTTGGGCAGGTAGCACAGATACGCAGTATTTT. Translated, it gives CASSWAGSTDTQYF. The chain has TRBV6-6 and TRBJ2-3; D is unresolved. This CDR3 contains 14 residues. Germline loops: CDR1 MNHNY, CDR2 SVGAGI (reference sequence). V lost 4 bases and J 0 bases, leaving 8 bases between the germline ends.

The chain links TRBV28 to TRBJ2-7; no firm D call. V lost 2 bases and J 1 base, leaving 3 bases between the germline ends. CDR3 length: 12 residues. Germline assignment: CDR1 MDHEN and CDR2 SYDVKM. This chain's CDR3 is CASSLRSYEQYF. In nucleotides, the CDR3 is TGTGCCAGCAGTTTACGGTCCTACGAGCAGTACTTC. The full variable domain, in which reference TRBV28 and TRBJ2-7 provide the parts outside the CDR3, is DVKVTQSSRYLVKRTGEKVFLECVQDMDHENMFWYRQDPGLGLRLIYFSYDVKMKEKGDIPEGYSVSREKKERFSLILESASTNQTSMYLCASSLRSYEQYFGPGTRLTVT.

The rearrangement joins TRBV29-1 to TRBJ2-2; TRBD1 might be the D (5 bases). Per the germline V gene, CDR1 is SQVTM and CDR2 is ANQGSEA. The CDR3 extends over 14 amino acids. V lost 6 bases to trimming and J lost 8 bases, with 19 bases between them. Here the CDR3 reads CSVGPDNHPGELFF. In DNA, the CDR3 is TGCAGCGTGGGCCCGGACAATCATCCTGGGGAGCTGTTTTTT.

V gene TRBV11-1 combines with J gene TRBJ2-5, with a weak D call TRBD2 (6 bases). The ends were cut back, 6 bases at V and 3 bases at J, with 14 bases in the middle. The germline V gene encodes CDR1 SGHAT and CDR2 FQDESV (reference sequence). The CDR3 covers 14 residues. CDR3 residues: CASSRAGGEETQYF. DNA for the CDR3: TGTGCCAGCAGTCGAGCGGGCGGGGAAGAGACCCAGTACTTC.

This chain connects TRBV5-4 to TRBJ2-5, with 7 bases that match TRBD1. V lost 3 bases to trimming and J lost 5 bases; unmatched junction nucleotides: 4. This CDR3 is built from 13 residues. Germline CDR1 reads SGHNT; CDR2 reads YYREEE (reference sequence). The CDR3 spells CASSYDRAETQYF. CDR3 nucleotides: TGTGCCAGCAGCTACGACAGGGCTGAGACCCAGTACTTC.

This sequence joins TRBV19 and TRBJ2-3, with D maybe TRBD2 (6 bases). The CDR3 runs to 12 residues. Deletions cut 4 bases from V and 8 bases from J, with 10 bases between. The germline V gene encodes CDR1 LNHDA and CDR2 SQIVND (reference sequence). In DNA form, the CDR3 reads TGTGCCAGTAGTACACTAGCAGGTACGCAGTATTTT. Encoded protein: CASSTLAGTQYF.